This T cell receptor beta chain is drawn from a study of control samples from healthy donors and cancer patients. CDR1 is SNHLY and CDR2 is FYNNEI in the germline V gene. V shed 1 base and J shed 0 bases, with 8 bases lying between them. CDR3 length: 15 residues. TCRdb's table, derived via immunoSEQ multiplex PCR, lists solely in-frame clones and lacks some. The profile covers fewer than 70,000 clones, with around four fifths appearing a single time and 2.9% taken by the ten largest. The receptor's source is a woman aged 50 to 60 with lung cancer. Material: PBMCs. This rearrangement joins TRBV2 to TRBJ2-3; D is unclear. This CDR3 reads CASSEGAVSTDTQYF. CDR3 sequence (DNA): TGTGCCAGCAGTGAAGGGGCGGTGAGCACAGATACGCAGTATTTT. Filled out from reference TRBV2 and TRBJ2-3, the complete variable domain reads EPEVTQTPSHQVTQMGQEVILRCVPISNHLYFYWYRQILGQKVEFLVSFYNNEISEKSEIFDDQFSVERPDGSNFTLKIRSTKLEDSAMYFCASSEGAVSTDTQYFGPGTRLTVL.